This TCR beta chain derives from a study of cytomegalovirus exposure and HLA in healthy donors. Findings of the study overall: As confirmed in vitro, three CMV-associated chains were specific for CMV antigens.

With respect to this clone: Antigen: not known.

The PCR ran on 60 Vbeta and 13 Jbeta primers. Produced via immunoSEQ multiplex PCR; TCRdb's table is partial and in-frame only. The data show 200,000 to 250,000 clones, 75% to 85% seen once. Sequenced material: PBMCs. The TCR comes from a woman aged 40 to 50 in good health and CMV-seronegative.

The CDR3, as DNA: TGTGCCAGCTCTCTCCTCGACAGGGCAGACACCGGGGAGCTGTTTTTT. It specifies CASSLLDRADTGELFF. V gene TRBV18 combines with J gene TRBJ2-2, with TRBD1 matching 7 bases. J was trimmed by 3 bases and V by 6 bases; bases with no gene match: 10. The germline gives CDR1 KGHSH, CDR2 LQKENI. The CDR3 covers 16 residues.